Shown below are 4 T cell receptor beta chains from a single sample sequenced in a study of T cell responses to AZD1222 COVID-19 vaccine. Some clones are missing from TCRdb's copy, which holds only in-frame ones; the method was immunoSEQ multiplex PCR. This sample has approximately 57,000 clones, with 70% to 90% found just once. The sample was peripheral blood, taken on day 0 of AZD1222 vaccination. The receptors here all came from an adult in good health.

This chain joins TRBV6-5 and TRBJ2-1, with no clear D. V lost 7 bases to trimming and J lost 11 bases, with 12 bases between them. CDR3 length: 11 amino acids. CDR1 and CDR2 (germline): MNHEY, SVGAGI. DNA for the CDR3: TGTGCCAGCAAAGATAGGTCTAAGCAGTTCTTC. This encodes CASKDRSKQFF.

Only one count was recorded for this clone. The chain links TRBV28 to TRBJ1-2; weak D call: TRBD1 (5 bases). Germline V lookup: CDR1 MDHEN, CDR2 SYDVKM. CDR3 length equals 13 residues. V lost 8 bases, J lost 3 bases, and 13 bases lay in between. The CDR3 DNA is TGTGCCAGCCGTGAAGGGACGGACTATGGCTACACCTTC. It is translated as CASREGTDYGYTF.

The rearrangement uses TRBV7-2 and TRBJ2-3; D is undetermined. Per the germline V gene, CDR1 is SGHTA and CDR2 is FQGNSA. V was shortened by 2 bases and J by 0 bases, with 12 bases between the two germline ends. CDR3 length: 16 amino acids. In DNA, the CDR3 is TGTGCCAGCAGCTTAAGGGCTCTCCTTAGCACAGATACGCAGTATTTT. This translates into CASSLRALLSTDTQYF.

The V gene is TRBV27, the J gene TRBJ2-7, with D uncertain. There are 14 residues in the CDR3. V was pared by 3 bases and J by 4 bases, with 13 bases between. Looked up from germline, CDR1 is MNHEY and CDR2 is SMNVEV (reference sequence). Here the CDR3 reads CASSFSGNWYEQYF. The CDR3 DNA follows: TGTGCCAGCAGTTTTTCAGGAAACTGGTACGAGCAGTACTTC.